Listed here are 19 T cell receptor beta chains from one sample, sequenced in a study of T cells in Graves' hyperthyroidism and ophthalmopathy. Amplification yielded TCR beta CDR3 regions, with RNA transcripts as the source. A first-round RT-PCR of the TCR CDR3 used the HTBI primer set. TCRdb reprocessed the multiplex PCR reads via MiXCR and lists one record per CDR3 protein. The table includes about 300,000 distinct CDR3 sequences, roughly 19% detected once. The specimen was blood. These receptors were obtained from a man between 50 and 59 years old with Graves' ophthalmopathy.

This clonotype was seen ten or more times. The chain employs TRBV7-3 and TRBJ2-5, with D maybe TRBD1 (5 bases). Germline V lookup: CDR1 SGHTA, CDR2 FQGTGA. Trimming took off 1 base at V and 4 bases at J, with 13 bases between the two ends. The CDR3 covers 15 residues. The DNA of the CDR3 is TGTGCCAGCAGCTTAAGCGGAAGTAGGGGAGAGACCCAGTACTTC. Translation: CASSLSGSRGETQYF.

This clonotype was observed many times. The V and J genes are TRBV20-1 and TRBJ2-5; 8 bases agree with TRBD1. Germline assignment: CDR1 DFQATT and CDR2 SNEGSKA (reference sequence). The ends lost 3 bases at V and 5 bases at J; junction bases unmatched: 11. The CDR3 is 15 amino acids. The CDR3 DNA is TGCAGTGCTAGGGACAGGGAAAGAATTTTGGAGACCCAGTACTTC. This encodes CSARDRERILETQYF.

This clonotype appeared a few times. V is TRBV12-3 or TRBV12-4 and J is TRBJ2-3; D assignment may be TRBD1 or TRBD2 (5 bases each). V was shortened by 3 bases and J by 4 bases, with 20 bases between the two germline ends. The CDR3 contains 17 residues. The CDR3 DNA sequence: TGTGCCAGCAGTTTTCTGTCTGTTGGGGGTCTATCAGATACGCAGTATTTT. Its translation: CASSFLSVGGLSDTQYF.

The table lists this clonotype with many counts. This chain connects TRBV28 to TRBJ1-5; maybe TRBD1 (5 bases). V dropped 4 bases and J dropped 7 bases, with 14 bases sitting between them. Germline V lookup: CDR1 MDHEN, CDR2 SYDVKM. This CDR3 region has 14 residues. The CDR3: CASSSPGFRQPQHF. For the CDR3, the DNA is TGTGCCAGCAGTTCACCAGGGTTTCGACAGCCCCAGCATTTT.

The CDR3 region is CASSLSGGRGDEQFF. CDR3 DNA: TGTGCCAGCAGCCTTAGCGGGGGGCGAGGGGATGAGCAGTTCTTC. This chain links TRBV7-3 with TRBJ2-1, with 10 bases aligning to TRBD2. The germline V gene encodes CDR1 SGHTA and CDR2 FQGTGA. V was clipped by 5 bases and J by 8 bases; unmatched bases: 9. The length of the CDR3 is 15 residues.

This clonotype was observed at least ten times. The chain employs TRBV11-2 and TRBJ2-4, with 8 bases that match TRBD2. Germline CDR1 is SGHAT and CDR2 is FQNNGV. This CDR3 region has 15 residues. Trimming cost V 3 bases and J 0 bases; bases outside gene matches: 1. DNA for the CDR3: TGTGCCAGCAGCTTGGGACTAGTAGCCAAAAACATTCAGTACTTC. It specifies CASSLGLVAKNIQYF.

This clonotype is a singleton in its sample. The rearrangement links TRBV20-1 to TRBJ2-2; D ambiguous. The CDR3 has 11 residues. Trimming cost V 1 base and J 7 bases, with 4 bases left between them. Germline V gives CDR1 DFQATT, CDR2 SNEGSKA (reference sequence). In DNA, the CDR3 is TGCAGTGCTAGAGTGGGCGGGGAGCTGTTTTTT. Its protein is CSARVGGELFF.

The gene calls are TRBV5-1 and TRBJ2-5; D is undetermined. V gave up 7 bases and J gave up 5 bases, with 12 bases separating them. The CDR3 is 12 amino acids. The germline V gene has CDR1 SGHRS and CDR2 YFSETQ. The CDR3 reads CASRTETETQYF. CDR3 in DNA: TGCGCCAGCCGCACCGAAACTGAGACCCAGTACTTC.

V is TRBV9 and J is TRBJ2-7; D may be TRBD1 or TRBD2 (5 bases each). Germline assignment: CDR1 SGDLS and CDR2 YYNGEE. The CDR3 runs to 14 residues. V dropped 4 bases and J dropped 3 bases, with 14 bases sitting between them. As DNA, the CDR3 is TGTGCCAGCAGCCCCATCCCTGGGGGCTACGAGCAGTACTTC. Protein product: CASSPIPGGYEQYF. Together with reference TRBV9 and TRBJ2-7, the CDR3 gives the full variable domain: DSGVTQTPKHLITATGQRVTLRCSPRSGDLSVYWYQQSLDQGLQFLIQYYNGEERAKGNILERFSAQQFPDLHSELNLSSLELGDSALYFCASSPIPGGYEQYFGPGTRLTVT.

This clonotype showed up many times. The chain couples TRBV5-6 to TRBJ2-3; no reliable D call. The CDR3 loop spans 15 amino acids. With 4 bases removed from V and 4 bases from J, the gap between germline ends came to 16 bases. CDR1 and CDR2 from the germline V gene are SGHDT and YYEEEE. The CDR3 is CASSEPGPSADTQYF. The CDR3, as DNA: TGTGCCAGCAGCGAGCCGGGCCCGTCGGCAGATACGCAGTATTTT.

This clonotype was observed a handful of times. V and J are TRBV5-1 and TRBJ2-7; no reliable D call. This CDR3 spans 14 amino acids. Trimming stripped 7 bases from V and 3 bases from J, with 17 bases between. Looked up from germline, CDR1 is SGHRS and CDR2 is YFSETQ. DNA of the CDR3: TGCGCCAGCGGCCCCCGTTCCCCCGGCTACGAGCAGTACTTC. Encoded protein: CASGPRSPGYEQYF. The whole variable domain, filled in from reference TRBV5-1 and TRBJ2-7, reads KAGVTQTPRYLIKTRGQQVTLSCSPISGHRSVSWYQQTPGQGLQFLFEYFSETQRNKGNFPGRFSGRQFSNSRSEMNVSTLELGDSALYLCASGPRSPGYEQYFGPGTRLTVT.

The chain has TRBV7-3 and TRBJ1-2, with D unresolved. V lost 1 base and J 6 bases, leaving 9 bases between the germline ends. The CDR3 runs to 13 residues. Germline loops: CDR1 SGHTA, CDR2 FQGTGA. The CDR3 nucleotides read TGTGCCAGCAGCTTAAGACATGGCAATGGCTACACCTTC. This codes for CASSLRHGNGYTF.

The genes are TRBV10-3 and TRBJ2-1; weak D call: TRBD2 (5 bases). This CDR3 has 13 amino acids. The germline V gene encodes CDR1 ENHRY and CDR2 SYGVKD. Trimming left V 11 bases short and J 0 bases short, with 11 bases between. CDR3 protein: CAGKGGSYNEQFF. The CDR3 nucleotides are TGTGCCGGAAAAGGAGGCTCCTACAATGAGCAGTTCTTC.

A note on this clonotype: With a much larger clone just one base away, this may be a read error. The CDR3 DNA follows: TGTGCCAGCAACTCGAAGGATTCTAGCACAAATACGCAGTATTTT. The encoded protein is CASNSKDSSTNTQYF. This sequence joins TRBV6-2 or TRBV6-3 and TRBJ2-3, with D perhaps TRBD2 (5 bases). Germline loops: CDR1 MNHEY, CDR2 SVGEGT. The CDR3 is 15 amino acids.

This clonotype was recorded many times. This sequence joins TRBV12-3 or TRBV12-4 and TRBJ2-5; maybe TRBD1 (5 bases). Trimming left V 4 bases short and J 0 bases short, with 12 bases between. The CDR3 extends over 15 amino acids. CDR3 protein: CASSSVQGYQETQYF. As DNA, the CDR3 is TGTGCCAGCAGTTCGGTCCAGGGTTACCAAGAGACCCAGTACTTC.

This clonotype appeared many times. This chain uses TRBV7-2 with TRBJ1-2; a weak D match, TRBD1 (6 bases). V was clipped by 5 bases and J by 7 bases, with 14 bases between them. The CDR3 length is 13 residues. Looked up from germline, CDR1 is SGHTA and CDR2 is FQGNSA. The CDR3 reads CASSTNSRGGYTF. For the CDR3, the DNA is TGTGCCAGCAGCACCAACTCCAGGGGTGGCTACACCTTC. The full variable domain, in which reference TRBV7-2 and TRBJ1-2 provide the parts outside the CDR3, is GAGVSQSPSNKVTEKGKDVELRCDPISGHTALYWYRQSLGQGLEFLIYFQGNSAPDKSGLPSDRFSAERTGGSVSTLTIQRTQQEDSAVYLCASSTNSRGGYTFGSGTRLTVV.

In nucleotides, the CDR3 is TGTGCCAGCAGGAGGGGACAGGGGATCTATGGCTACACCTTC. Protein: CASRRGQGIYGYTF. The chain links TRBV6-1 to TRBJ1-2, with TRBD1 matching over 10 bases. V was clipped by 6 bases and J by 4 bases; unmatched bases: 5. Germline loops: CDR1 MNHNS, CDR2 SASEGT. The CDR3 is 14 amino acids.

This clonotype was detected many times. The chain carries TRBV3-1 and TRBJ2-1; D possibly corresponds to TRBD2 (6 bases). Germline lookup yields CDR1 LGHDT and CDR2 YNNKEL (reference sequence). CDR3 length: 15 residues. Trimming left V 1 base short and J 6 bases short, with 13 bases between. CDR3 loop: CASSQAGTSPNEQFF. The CDR3 nucleotides are TGTGCCAGCAGCCAAGCGGGTACTAGCCCCAATGAGCAGTTCTTC.

This clonotype came up a few times. This rearrangement joins TRBV5-1 to TRBJ1-2; TRBD1 might be the D (5 bases). V was clipped by 4 bases and J by 4 bases, with 11 bases between them. There are 13 residues in the CDR3. CDR1 SGHRS and CDR2 YFSETQ come from the germline V gene. CDR3 DNA: TGCGCCAGCAGCCCCGGACATCTCTATGGCTACACCTTC. The encoded protein is CASSPGHLYGYTF.